This T cell receptor (beta chain) appears in the sequencing data of a study of shared clonotypes between healthy human individuals. Study at large: The study used three CD4 naive, three CD4 memory, two CD8 naive and one CD8 memory plate per donor.

TCRdb's copy holds only in-frame clones and misses some; the assay was immunoSEQ multiplex PCR. The repertoire holds approximately 2.1 million clones, with 85% to 95% as singletons. Study-wide results and limits: Genetic and exposure-history diversity was limited by the small donor number. In contrast to clonotypes shared by all four donors, non-shared clonotypes had lower generation probabilities.

The donors, healthy adults who were HIV-negative, had experienced no recent acute infections or vaccinations. Regarding this clone: Its antigen is not identified.

The sample consisted of naive CD4+ T cells from PBMCs. The subset is: CD45RA+ positively selected. This clonotype was obtained from a man between 18 and 29 years old in good health. Some clones in this sample may be carry-over from other donors' samples.

The CDR3: CASSLPVTSSTDTQYF. The CDR3 bases are TGCGCCAGCAGCTTGCCTGTTACCTCGAGCACAGATACGCAGTATTTT. The chain is built from TRBV5-1 and TRBJ2-3; the D is unclear. This CDR3 has 16 amino acids. Deletions cut 1 base from V and 0 bases from J, with 12 bases between. The germline V gene encodes CDR1 SGHRS and CDR2 YFSETQ. Looking up the rest from reference TRBV5-1 and TRBJ2-3 gives the full variable domain: KAGVTQTPRYLIKTRGQQVTLSCSPISGHRSVSWYQQTPGQGLQFLFEYFSETQRNKGNFPGRFSGRQFSNSRSEMNVSTLELGDSALYLCASSLPVTSSTDTQYFGPGTRLTVL.